Presented here are 15 T cell receptor beta chains from one specimen sequenced in a study of shared clonotypes between healthy human individuals (dated by TCRdb to about 2020). Libraries were made using the immunoSEQ multiplex PCR assay. TCRdb holds this immuneACCESS table with in-frame rearrangements only. Some clones are missing; in checked studies, unresolved V genes explain under half, and the rest has no known cause. The sample yields under 1,100,000 clones; about 70% were counted once. The top ten constitute approximately 1.5% of the sample. Sample: memory CD4+ T cells sorted from blood. The cell subset or site label of this sample denotes: CD45RA-negative fraction. These receptors all come from a man between 18 and 29 years old in good health.

The chain recombines TRBV27 with TRBJ1-2, with D hard to call. Germline CDR1 MNHEY, CDR2 SMNVEV (reference sequence). The CDR3 length is 14 residues. The V gene lost 0 bases and the J gene lost 5 bases, with 10 bases spanning the gap. CDR3 sequence reads: CASSLSGQRYGYTF. Here the CDR3 DNA reads TGTGCCAGCAGTTTATCGGGCCAGAGGTATGGCTACACCTTC.

The chain uses TRBV28 and TRBJ1-5; perhaps TRBD1 as D (6 bases). This CDR3 comprises 13 residues. V lost 7 bases and J 3 bases, leaving 10 bases between the germline ends. Germline assignment: CDR1 MDHEN and CDR2 SYDVKM. The CDR3 here is CASTWGLNQPQHF. CDR3 sequence (DNA): TGTGCCAGCACCTGGGGGCTCAATCAGCCCCAGCATTTT.

The gene calls are TRBV7-2 and TRBJ2-3; 7 bases line up with TRBD2. This CDR3 spans 15 amino acids. Germline loops: CDR1 SGHTA, CDR2 FQGNSA. Trimming at V came to 1 base and at J to 5 bases, leaving 6 bases not matched to a gene. Here the CDR3 DNA reads TGTGCCAGCAGCTTAGGGAATGGGGGGGAAGATACGCAGTATTTT. Its protein product is CASSLGNGGEDTQYF.

This rearrangement joins TRBV14 to TRBJ1-2, with D maybe TRBD1 (5 bases). This CDR3 has 14 amino acids. Trimming took off 0 bases at V and 4 bases at J, with 9 bases between the two ends. Germline V gene sequence: CDR1 SGHDN, CDR2 FVKESK. CDR3 region: CASSQEGPSYGYTF. The CDR3 region has the DNA TGTGCCAGCAGCCAAGAGGGACCTTCCTATGGCTACACCTTC. Drawing the rest from reference TRBV14 and TRBJ1-2, the complete variable domain is EAGVTQFPSHSVIEKGQTVTLRCDPISGHDNLYWYRRVMGKEIKFLLHFVKESKQDESGMPNNRFLAERTGGTYSTLKVQPAELEDSGVYFCASSQEGPSYGYTFGSGTRLTVV.

This chain links TRBV5-4 with TRBJ1-3; D not certain. The V and J ends lost 8 bases and 6 bases respectively, with 12 bases between them. Germline CDR1 and CDR2: SGHNT and YYREEE (reference sequence). This CDR3 comprises 12 residues. In DNA, the CDR3 is TGTGCCAGAAGCCCGTGCTCAAACACCATATATTTT. Translated, it gives CARSPCSNTIYF.

This chain links TRBV5-6 with TRBJ2-3, with D tentatively TRBD1 or TRBD2 (7 bases each). Germline lookup yields CDR1 SGHDT and CDR2 YYEEEE. Trimming left V 3 bases short and J 6 bases short, with 17 bases between. The CDR3 totals 15 residues. The CDR3 region has the DNA TGTGCCAGCAGCTCCTCAGGGGGGGTCCTGGATACGCAGTATTTT. Its protein product is CASSSSGGVLDTQYF.

V is TRBV18 and J is TRBJ2-5; no clear D. Per germline, CDR1 KGHSH and CDR2 LQKENI. V lost 0 bases, J lost 0 bases, and 5 bases lay in between. This CDR3 comprises 14 residues. This chain's CDR3 is CASSPPNNQETQYF. The CDR3 DNA sequence: TGTGCCAGCTCACCACCGAACAACCAAGAGACCCAGTACTTC.

This clone was found once. This chain's CDR3 is CASSGQGAPRETQYF. The CDR3 DNA sequence: TGTGCCAGCAGCGGCCAGGGCGCACCCCGGGAGACCCAGTACTTC. This chain links TRBV7-2 with TRBJ2-5, with a weak D call TRBD1 (5 bases). CDR3 length: 15 amino acids. V gave up 5 bases and J gave up 5 bases, with 18 bases separating them. CDR1 is SGHTA, CDR2 FQGNSA, per germline.

The chain employs TRBV2 and TRBJ1-3; no definite D call. CDR3 length equals 16 residues. Germline V gene lookup returns CDR1 SNHLY and CDR2 FYNNEI. Trimming removed 2 bases from V and 0 bases from J, with 11 bases in between. CDR3 protein: CASSEPPGISGNTIYF. As DNA, the CDR3 is TGTGCCAGCAGTGAACCTCCCGGTATCTCTGGAAACACCATATATTTT.

The gene calls are TRBV5-4 and TRBJ1-6; D gene ambiguous. Germline lookup yields CDR1 SGHNT and CDR2 YYREEE (reference sequence). The CDR3 runs to 17 residues. The V end was cut by 0 bases, the J end by 7 bases, with 17 bases between. The DNA of the CDR3 is TGTGCCAGCAGCTTGGGGGCCCTTACTCGTCGGAATTCACCCCTCCACTTT. Amino acid sequence: CASSLGALTRRNSPLHF.

V usage is TRBV27 and J usage is TRBJ2-5; 9 positions match TRBD2. The end of the DNA fits TRBJ2-7 better, so the J call may be wrong. From germline, CDR1 is MNHEY and CDR2 SMNVEV (reference sequence). This CDR3 contains 15 residues. The CDR3 region has the DNA TGTGCCAGCGGACCTGCTAGCGGGGCTTCCTACGAGCAGTACTTC. It yields the protein CASGPASGASYEQYF.

The gene calls are TRBV6-1 and TRBJ1-3; no firm D call. V dropped 1 base and J dropped 3 bases, with 16 bases sitting between them. CDR3 length: 17 amino acids. CDR1 and CDR2 (germline): MNHNS, SASEGT. This CDR3 reads CASSEGAGAIYGNTIYF. CDR3 sequence (DNA): TGTGCCAGCAGTGAAGGCGCCGGTGCAATTTATGGAAACACCATATATTTT.

J is TRBJ1-4 and V is TRBV5-1; D might be TRBD1 (5 bases). This CDR3 spans 15 amino acids. Per germline, CDR1 SGHRS and CDR2 YFSETQ. The germline V and J ends were trimmed by 4 bases and 3 bases, with 13 bases remaining between them. In DNA, the CDR3 is TGCGCCAGCAGCGGAGAGGGGAACCCTAATGAAAAACTGTTTTTT. It encodes CASSGEGNPNEKLFF.

In its sample, this clone was seen once. The CDR3, as DNA: TGTGCCTCCGAGACAGGGAACAATGAGCAGTTCTTC. It yields the protein CASETGNNEQFF. This chain joins TRBV6-1 and TRBJ2-1; 7 nucleotides align to TRBD1. Trimming took 11 bases from V and 5 from J; bases not matched to a gene: 6. Germline V CDR1 and CDR2: MNHNS, SASEGT. This CDR3 comprises 12 residues.

The chain couples TRBV6-5 to TRBJ2-5; 7 bases are shared with TRBD1. TRBJ2-7 matches the DNA end more closely, so the J call is doubtful. This CDR3 has 13 amino acids. Germline loops: CDR1 MNHEY, CDR2 SVGAGI. The CDR3 sequence is CASSYYRDSEQYF. The DNA for the CDR3 is TGTGCCAGCAGTTACTACAGGGACAGCGAGCAGTACTTC.